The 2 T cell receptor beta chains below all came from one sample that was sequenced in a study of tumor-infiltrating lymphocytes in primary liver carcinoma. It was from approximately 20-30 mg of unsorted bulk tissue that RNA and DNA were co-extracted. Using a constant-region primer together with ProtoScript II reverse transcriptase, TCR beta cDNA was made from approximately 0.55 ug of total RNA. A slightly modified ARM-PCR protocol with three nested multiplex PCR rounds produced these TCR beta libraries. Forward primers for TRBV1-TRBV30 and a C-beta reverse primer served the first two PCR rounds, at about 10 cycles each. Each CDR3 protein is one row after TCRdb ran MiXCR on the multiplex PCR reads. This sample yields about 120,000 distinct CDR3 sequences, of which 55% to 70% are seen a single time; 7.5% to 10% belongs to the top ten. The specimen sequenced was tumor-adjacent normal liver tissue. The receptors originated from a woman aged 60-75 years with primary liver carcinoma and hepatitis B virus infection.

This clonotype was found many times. The CDR3 region is CASSPRTGNEQYF. The CDR3 DNA is TGTGCCAGCAGCCCAAGGACAGGGAACGAGCAGTACTTC. This chain uses TRBV11-1 with TRBJ2-7; 8 bases align to TRBD1. The CDR3 is 13 amino acids. V lost 5 bases and J lost 5; bases outside the gene matches: 5. CDR1 is SGHAT and CDR2 is FQDESV in the germline V gene (reference sequence).

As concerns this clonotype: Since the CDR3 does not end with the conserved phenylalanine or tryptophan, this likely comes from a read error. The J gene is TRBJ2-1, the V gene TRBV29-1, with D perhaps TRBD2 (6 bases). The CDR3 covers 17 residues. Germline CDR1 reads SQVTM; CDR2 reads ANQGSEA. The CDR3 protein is CSVEGVGGENSYNEQFL. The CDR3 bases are TGCAGTGTTGAAGGGGTCGGCGGGGAGAACTCCTACAATGAGCAGTTCTTA.